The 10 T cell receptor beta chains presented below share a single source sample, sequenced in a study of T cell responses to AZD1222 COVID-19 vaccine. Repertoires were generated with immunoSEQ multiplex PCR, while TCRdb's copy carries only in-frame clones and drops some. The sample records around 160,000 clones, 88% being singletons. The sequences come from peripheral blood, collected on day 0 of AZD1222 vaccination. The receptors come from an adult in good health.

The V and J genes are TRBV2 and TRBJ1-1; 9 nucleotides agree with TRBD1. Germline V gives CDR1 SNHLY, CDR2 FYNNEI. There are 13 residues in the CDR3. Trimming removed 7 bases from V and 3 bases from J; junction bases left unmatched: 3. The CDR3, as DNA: TGTGCCAGCAAGGGACAGGGTTACACTGAAGCTTTCTTT. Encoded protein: CASKGQGYTEAFF.

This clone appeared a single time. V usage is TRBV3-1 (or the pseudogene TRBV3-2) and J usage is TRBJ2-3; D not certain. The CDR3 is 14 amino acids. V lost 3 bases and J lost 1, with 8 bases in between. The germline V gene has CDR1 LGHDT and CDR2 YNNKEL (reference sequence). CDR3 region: CASSQYARTDTQYF. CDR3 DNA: TGTGCCAGCAGCCAGTATGCTCGCACAGATACGCAGTATTTT.

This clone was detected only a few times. The CDR3, as DNA: TGTGCCAGCAGTTGGGACAAGATCTCCTACGAGCAGTACTTC. Amino acids: CASSWDKISYEQYF. V gene TRBV6-2 or TRBV6-3 combines with J gene TRBJ2-7; possibly TRBD1 for D (6 bases). The germline CDR1 and CDR2 sequences are MNHEY and SVGEGT. The CDR3 is 14 residues long. Trimming left V 4 bases short and J 0 bases short, with 10 bases between.

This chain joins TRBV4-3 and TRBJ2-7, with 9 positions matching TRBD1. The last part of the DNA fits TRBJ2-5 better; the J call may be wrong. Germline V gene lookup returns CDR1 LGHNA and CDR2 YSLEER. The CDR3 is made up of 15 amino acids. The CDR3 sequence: CASSHGTGSGETQYF. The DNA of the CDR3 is TGCGCCAGCAGCCACGGGACAGGGTCGGGGGAGACCCAGTACTTC.

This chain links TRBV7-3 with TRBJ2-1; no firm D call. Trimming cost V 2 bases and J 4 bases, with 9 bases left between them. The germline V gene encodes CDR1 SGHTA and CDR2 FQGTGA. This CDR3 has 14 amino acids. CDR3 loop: CASSLPPKYNEQFF. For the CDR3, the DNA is TGTGCCAGCAGCTTACCCCCTAAGTACAATGAGCAGTTCTTC.

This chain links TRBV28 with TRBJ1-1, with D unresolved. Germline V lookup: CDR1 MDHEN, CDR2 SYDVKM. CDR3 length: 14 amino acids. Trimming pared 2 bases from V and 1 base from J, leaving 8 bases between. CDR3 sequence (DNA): TGTGCCAGCAGTTTACAGGCAGAGAACACTGAAGCTTTCTTT. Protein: CASSLQAENTEAFF.

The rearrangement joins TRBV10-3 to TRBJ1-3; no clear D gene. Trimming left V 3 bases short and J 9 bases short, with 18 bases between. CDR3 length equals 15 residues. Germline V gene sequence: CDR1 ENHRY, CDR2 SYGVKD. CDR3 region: CAISDDPGTRGTIYF. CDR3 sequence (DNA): TGTGCCATCAGTGACGACCCGGGAACTCGCGGCACCATATATTTT.

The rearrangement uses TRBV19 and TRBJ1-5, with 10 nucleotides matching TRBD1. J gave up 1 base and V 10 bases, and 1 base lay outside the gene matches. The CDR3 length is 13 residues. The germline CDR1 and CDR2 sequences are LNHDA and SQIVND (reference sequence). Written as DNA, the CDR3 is TGTGCCACGGACAGGGGGAGCAATCAGCCCCAGCATTTT. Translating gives CATDRGSNQPQHF. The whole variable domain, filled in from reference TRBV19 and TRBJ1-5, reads DGGITQSPKYLFRKEGQNVTLSCEQNLNHDAMYWYRQDPGQGLRLIYYSQIVNDFQKGDIAEGYSVSREKKESFPLTVTSAQKNPTAFYLCATDRGSNQPQHFGDGTRLSIL.

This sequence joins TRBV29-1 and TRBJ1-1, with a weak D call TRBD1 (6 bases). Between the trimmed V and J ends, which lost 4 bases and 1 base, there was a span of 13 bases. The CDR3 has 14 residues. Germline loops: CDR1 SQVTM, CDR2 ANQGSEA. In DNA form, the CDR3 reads TGCAGCGTTGGGCAGGGGACCCCGAACACTGAAGCTTTCTTT. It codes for CSVGQGTPNTEAFF.

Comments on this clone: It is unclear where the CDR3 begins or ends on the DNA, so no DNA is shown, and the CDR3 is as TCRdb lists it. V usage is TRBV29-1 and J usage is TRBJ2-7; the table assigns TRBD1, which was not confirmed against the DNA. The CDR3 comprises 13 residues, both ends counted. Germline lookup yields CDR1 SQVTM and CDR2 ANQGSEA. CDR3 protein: CSVEGVGQGTEYF.